The source of this T cell receptor (beta chain) is a study of cytomegalovirus exposure and HLA in healthy donors (dated by TCRdb to 2016 to 2017). In terms of the full investigation: According to an earlier analysis of 587 of the donors, some 170 million T cells yielded over 100 million unique TCR beta sequences and 276 Gb of sequence data. An early release covering about 600 HLA-typed donors comprised about 300 gigabases of sequencing data and around 86 million unique TCR sequences. An earlier analysis of nearly 600 of the donors applied high-throughput TCR beta sequencing to assess whether each TCR beta V gene segment acted as functional or pseudogenic. The study was designed to test whether signatures of past pathogen exposure could be identified by cataloging public T cell receptors. Alongside the repertoire data, information on donor age, sex, ethnicity and CMV serostatus was compiled. To predict cytomegalovirus infection status, the study combined high-throughput TCR immunosequencing, statistical association of individual TCRs with disease status, and machine learning. The study profiled the T cell repertoires of approximately 700 subjects by immunosequencing and related them to cytomegalovirus serostatus. Among the roughly 390 genotyped donors, 81% belonged to the genetic ancestry cluster associated with self-reported Caucasian donors. HLA typing included class I and class II loci at four-digit resolution. Besides the first cohort of around 700 subjects, a separate validation cohort made up of 120 or so different subjects was used. Typing coverage varied by locus: roughly 620-640 donors for A, B, C, DRB1 and DQB1; roughly 520 for DQA1; some 610 for DPA1; more than 450 for DPB1. The later analysis used no new phenotypic data to find candidate immune exposures, relying instead on TCR beta sequences and their occurrence across donors. All discovery cohort repertoires had been generated on a single sequencing platform. To study patterns of TCR occurrence, a later analysis re-analyzed previously published TCR beta repertoires from around 670 donors and added high-resolution HLA genotyping. Roughly five DR-DQ haplotypes were treated as single units for association and clustering because of strong linkage in the cohort. Across some 400 genotyped donors of the cohort, an average of about 250,000 unique TCR beta nucleotide sequences per donor were sequenced, and roughly 18% of those sequences were non-productive. Genome-wide SNP genotypes for about 65% of the roughly 670 donors were used in a later genetic analysis, which treated that subset as a discovery cohort.

In regard to this clone: It has no known antigen specificity. The sample holds no much larger clone one base away, and base qualities are not on file.

CDR1 and CDR2 (MGHRA, YSYEKL) derive from the germline V gene. V sheds 7 bases and J sheds 0 bases, leaving 20 bases between their ends. Spanning cysteine to phenylalanine, the CDR3 consists of 17 amino acids. The entry retains the CDR3 DNA only, 51 bases that are in frame from base 1. Libraries were built with the immunoSEQ multiplex PCR assay. A mixture of 60 forward primers for TCR Vbeta segments and 13 reverse primers for TCR Jbeta segments was used in the multiplex PCR. The CDR3 region of rearranged TCR beta genes was amplified from genomic DNA with a multiplex PCR assay. Amplified TCR beta libraries were sequenced as 87-base-pair reads on the Illumina HiSeq System. On the study's bioinformatics: In a later analysis, 77 million or so unique TCR beta chains were counted across the approximately 640 repertoires, and roughly 11 million of these chains were shared by at least two donors. A nearest-neighbor algorithm error-corrected the raw reads and collapsed the reads into unique sequences, merging closely related sequences to remove PCR and sequencing errors. V, D and J gene segments were assigned by aligning CDR3 sequences to IMGT reference sequences. For a sequence to be retained, a match of at least six nucleotides was required to both a V gene segment and a J gene segment. A rearrangement counted as productive if the CDR3 had no stop codons and remained in frame with V and J, and every other rearrangement counted as non-productive. CDR3 was defined according to IMGT convention as the region running from the second conserved V-encoded cysteine to the conserved J-encoded phenylalanine. The earlier analysis of about 500 of the donors excluded sequences that lacked an unambiguous match to a single V gene segment. In an earlier analysis of approximately 500 of the donors, a V segment was called functional when productive rearrangements were above 56.7%, and segregating when the standard deviation between donors exceeded 5%. To diagnose cytomegalovirus status from the catalog of TCR beta chain sequences, a statistical classification framework was built. In a later analysis, TCR nucleotide sequences were compared against IMGT/GENE-DB human TR gene sequences so that V and J genes could be assigned. Using the TCRdist pipeline, a later analysis assigned CDR3 sequences along with most-parsimonious VDJ recombination scenarios. In a later analysis, each TCR beta chain was defined by its CDR3 amino acid sequence together with its V-gene family, and reads without a unique V-gene family were excluded. As a way to deal with suspected cross-contamination and a sequencing artifact, a later analysis dropped 450 to 600 nucleotide sequences that were highly shared and had low generation probability. In a later analysis, a clonal expansion index for each public chain was calculated from normalized within-repertoire ranks of inferred template counts. Generation probabilities in a later analysis came from a VDJ recombination model fitted to out-of-frame rearrangements, and those results were checked against IGoR. A later analysis scored TCR-TCR, TCR-HLA and TCR-CMV co-occurrence with hypergeometric tests, applying a repertoire-size bias correction to TCR pairs. A later analysis estimated false discovery rates by permuting HLA or CMV assignments 20 times. In a later analysis, co-occurring TCRs were grouped using DBSCAN, with TCRdist sequence similarity added in when clustering inside HLA-allele-positive subsets. Co-occurrence clustering excluded repertoires with fewer than 30,000 or more than 120,000 public chains, plus five with anomalous nucleotide sharing. TCRdb limited this immuneACCESS table to in-frame rearrangements with V and J called. A share of clones is missing; checked studies link under half to unresolved V genes, and the rest is unexplained. V and J calls and clone size are copied from that table; D and trimming were computed from the DNA. The sample table contains 200,000 to 250,000 clones; only one count was recorded for about 83% of them. Jointly, the top ten make up 1% to 1.5% of the sample.

Paper-wide results and their limitations: A later analysis found that TCR association rates varied across HLA loci, with DRB1 alleles showing the most associated TCRs and HLA-C alleles the fewest. This cohort had only TCR beta chains sequenced, and the lack of alpha or paired-chain data limited which features could be detected. In vitro tests confirmed that a few of the cytomegalovirus-associated TCR beta chains recognize cytomegalovirus antigens. The study listed 150 to 200 TCR beta chains as associated with cytomegalovirus. Several of the top co-occurrence clusters appeared to be linked to parvovirus B19, influenza, CMV and Epstein-Barr virus, according to a later analysis. In a later genetic analysis, a missense DCLRE1C variant was associated with V-gene and J-gene trimming of TCR beta chains, and the association was replicated in an independent cohort. Roughly uniform sequencing depth across donors was assumed in presence/absence analyses, although this assumption may not hold. When HLA alleles, especially DR and DQ, strongly co-occurred, attributing TCR associations to individual alleles was difficult. Immune exposure information for the cohort was limited to CMV serostatus. A further reported finding was that TCR beta sequences accurately predicted the HLA-A and HLA-B alleles for most subjects in the first cohort. The authors suggested that the approach could potentially be extended to other disease states and immunological phenotypes. Because counts were too low, seventeen rarely observed V segments, including chromosome 9 orphons, were excluded from the earlier analysis of several hundred of the donors. The sequencing pipeline was judged likely to have produced a cluster of highly shared sequence variants as a technical artifact. In a later analysis, HLA-associated TCR beta chains showed more clonal expansion and lower generation probabilities than non-associated chains that were equally common. According to a later genetic analysis, donors in an Asian-associated ancestry cluster had fewer N-insertions in productive TCRs than the roughly 660-donor mean. Because HLA typing was unavailable for some donors at each locus, only the typed subset was used in association tests. Specific HLA alleles were associated with 18,000 or so TCR beta sequences at a false discovery rate of 0.05 in a later analysis. Some IMGT-functional V segments, including TRBV6-2 and TRBV6-3, could not be told apart with the 87-base-pair reads, so those segments were excluded. In both the original and validation cohorts, the classifier was reported to diagnose cytomegalovirus status with high specificity and sensitivity. According to a later analysis, most CMV-associated TCR beta chains appeared to be HLA-restricted, and the HLA associations seemed to be driven largely by CMV exposure. Linkage disequilibrium might explain the correlated functional status among segregating V segments, but an unknown experimental factor could not be excluded. In an earlier analysis of some 550 of the donors, most TCR beta V segments were observed in productive rearrangements about 87% or about 30% of the time, broadly matching IMGT annotations. Most TCR sequences were observed very rarely across donors, whereas some public TCRs were present in many individuals.

In total, 666 healthy bone marrow donors made up the cohort. Cohort members were all nominally healthy when sampled, although unrecorded immune exposures were likely present. CMV serostatus was recorded as positive for about 300 and negative for about 50% of the roughly 700 cohort members, whereas no CMV serostatus was recorded for the donor in question. A peripheral blood sample was collected from each donor, and TCR beta sequencing was performed on peripheral blood mononuclear cells. Genomic DNA extraction from the blood cell samples was performed with the Qiagen DNeasy Blood Extraction Kit. The V gene is TRBV4-1 and the J gene is TRBJ2-3; no D segment can be confidently identified. Sequencing input: PBMCs. The clonotype originates from a human donor in good health. The nucleotide sequence reads TGCGCCAGCATACCAAGAATCCCCCGCAGAAGCACAGATACGCAGTATTTT. It translates to CASIPRIPRRSTDTQYF.